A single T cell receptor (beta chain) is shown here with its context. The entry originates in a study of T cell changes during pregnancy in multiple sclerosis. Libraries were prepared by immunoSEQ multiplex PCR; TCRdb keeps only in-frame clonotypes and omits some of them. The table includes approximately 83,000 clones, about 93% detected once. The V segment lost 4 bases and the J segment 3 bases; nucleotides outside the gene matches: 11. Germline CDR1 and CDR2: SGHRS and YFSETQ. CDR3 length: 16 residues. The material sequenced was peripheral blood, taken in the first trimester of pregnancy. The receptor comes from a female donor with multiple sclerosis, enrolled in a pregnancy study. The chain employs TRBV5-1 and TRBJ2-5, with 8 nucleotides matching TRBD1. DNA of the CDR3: TGCGCCAGCAGCAGCCACTTCGACAGGGGAAAAGAGACCCAGTACTTC. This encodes CASSSHFDRGKETQYF.